The 30 T cell receptor beta chains given below trace back to one sample, sequenced in a study of PD-1 blockade in mismatch repair-deficient tumors. The protocol was immunoSEQ multiplex PCR, while the TCRdb copy is restricted to in-frame clones and leaves out a portion. This table has roughly 120,000 clones, 88% appearing once. The sample in question was peripheral blood, obtained about 17 months after starting pembrolizumab. These TCRs come from an adult with mismatch repair-deficient cancer.

This clone was counted a single time. V gene TRBV29-1 combines with J gene TRBJ2-2, with D hard to call. The CDR3 has 13 residues. Germline CDR1 SQVTM, CDR2 ANQGSEA. Trimming took 3 bases from V and 1 from J, leaving 6 bases between them. This chain's CDR3 is CSVDSGNTGELFF. Here the CDR3 DNA reads TGCAGCGTTGACTCAGGGAACACCGGGGAGCTGTTTTTT.

The gene calls are TRBV30 and TRBJ1-2; TRBD1 agrees at 7 bases. The CDR3 is 17 residues long. Germline V gene data show CDR1 as GTSNPN and CDR2 as SVGIG (reference sequence). Trimming at V came to 5 bases and at J to 0 bases, leaving 15 bases not matched to a gene. The CDR3 sequence is CAWHRGLLTKTNYGYTF. The CDR3 DNA is TGTGCCTGGCACAGGGGCTTGCTTACGAAAACTAACTATGGCTACACCTTC.

V gene TRBV19 combines with J gene TRBJ1-5; D is uncertain. The V and J ends lost 3 bases and 5 bases respectively, with 5 bases between them. The CDR3 length is 12 residues. Per germline, CDR1 LNHDA and CDR2 SQIVND (reference sequence). DNA of the CDR3: TGTGCCAGTAGTATGGGAGATCAGCCCCAGCATTTT. Translating it yields CASSMGDQPQHF. The full variable domain, completed using reference TRBV19 and TRBJ1-5, is DGGITQSPKYLFRKEGQNVTLSCEQNLNHDAMYWYRQDPGQGLRLIYYSQIVNDFQKGDIAEGYSVSREKKESFPLTVTSAQKNPTAFYLCASSMGDQPQHFGDGTRLSIL.

The rearrangement uses TRBV9 and TRBJ1-2; TRBD1 matches 7 bases. With 3 bases clipped from V and 1 base from J, the junction kept 0 bases outside the gene matches. Germline V gene data show CDR1 as SGDLS and CDR2 as YYNGEE. CDR3 length equals 13 residues. CDR3 bases: TGTGCCAGCAGCGGGGACAGTAACTATGGCTACACCTTC. Encoded protein: CASSGDSNYGYTF. Complete variable domain (other parts from reference TRBV9 and TRBJ1-2): DSGVTQTPKHLITATGQRVTLRCSPRSGDLSVYWYQQSLDQGLQFLIQYYNGEERAKGNILERFSAQQFPDLHSELNLSSLELGDSALYFCASSGDSNYGYTFGSGTRLTVV.

The chain combines TRBV4-1 with TRBJ2-3; 9 nucleotides agree with TRBD2. The CDR3 has 16 amino acids. Trimming took 3 bases from V and 4 from J; bases not matched to a gene: 8. The germline gives CDR1 MGHRA, CDR2 YSYEKL. As DNA, the CDR3 is TGCGCCAGCAGCCAGGGTGGCGGGAGGGGGGCAGATACGCAGTATTTT. As protein: CASSQGGGRGADTQYF.

This clone has a single count. The rearrangement links TRBV7-9 to TRBJ2-3; 10 bases line up with TRBD1. Germline V gene lookup returns CDR1 SEHNR and CDR2 FQNEAQ (reference sequence). The CDR3 loop spans 16 amino acids. V dropped 4 bases and J dropped 2; count of bases not matched to a gene: 6. The CDR3 sequence: CASSSPGTGDTDTQYF. DNA for the CDR3: TGTGCCAGCAGCTCCCCCGGGACAGGGGACACAGATACGCAGTATTTT.

The DNA for the CDR3 is TGTGCCAGCAGCTTATCGGGACTAGCGGAAGAGCAGTTCTTC. Its protein is CASSLSGLAEEQFF. The chain recombines TRBV13 with TRBJ2-1, with 11 bases lining up with TRBD2. CDR1 is PRHDT, CDR2 FYEKMQ, per germline (reference sequence). Trimming cost V 2 bases and J 10 bases; bases outside gene matches: 4. This CDR3 has 14 amino acids. The full variable domain, in which reference TRBV13 and TRBJ2-1 provide the parts outside the CDR3, is AAGVIQSPRHLIKEKRETATLKCYPIPRHDTVYWYQQGPGQDPQFLISFYEKMQSDKGSIPDRFSAQQFSDYHSELNMSSLELGDSALYFCASSLSGLAEEQFFGPGTRLTVL.

V is TRBV28 and J is TRBJ2-7; no firm D call. The CDR3 length is 14 residues. In germline, CDR1 is MDHEN, CDR2 SYDVKM. The V and J ends lost 4 bases and 3 bases respectively, with 13 bases between them. The CDR3 is CASSSRSERYEQYF. Written as DNA, the CDR3 is TGTGCCAGCAGTTCTCGGTCGGAGCGCTACGAGCAGTACTTC.

This clone was detected only a few times. The chain links TRBV19 to TRBJ2-7; 7 nucleotides align to TRBD1. The CDR3 loop spans 14 amino acids. Trimming removed 3 bases from V and 2 bases from J; junction bases left unmatched: 4. Germline CDR1 LNHDA, CDR2 SQIVND (reference sequence). As DNA, the CDR3 is TGTGCCAGTAGTATGACAGGGCGCACCTACGAGCAGTACTTC. This codes for CASSMTGRTYEQYF.

In this sample, this clone turned up a few times. V and J are TRBV27 and TRBJ2-7; D is uncertain. Germline V gene sequence: CDR1 MNHEY, CDR2 SMNVEV (reference sequence). V was shortened by 5 bases and J by 1 base, with 3 bases between the two germline ends. The CDR3 extends over 11 amino acids. The CDR3 nucleotides are TGTGCCAGCAGTCCTTCCTACGAGCAGTACTTC. It specifies CASSPSYEQYF.

This clone has a single count. DNA of the CDR3: TGTGCCAGCAGTTACGCCGACAGGGTGCCGTACTTC. It translates to CASSYADRVPYF. V usage is TRBV6-5 and J usage is TRBJ2-7; 7 bases line up with TRBD1. Germline V lookup: CDR1 MNHEY, CDR2 SVGAGI. This CDR3 is 12 amino acids long. V shed 2 bases, J shed 12 bases, and the junction held 7 bases outside the gene matches.

Comments on this clone: Distinct nucleotide sequences in the sample also encode this CDR3. This rearrangement joins TRBV29-1 to TRBJ2-3; no reliable D call. Trimming removed 3 bases at V and 4 bases at J, with 2 bases between. This CDR3 is 10 amino acids long. From germline, CDR1 is SQVTM and CDR2 ANQGSEA. CDR3 coding DNA: TGCAGCGTTGAGGCAGATACGCAGTATTTT. Protein: CSVEADTQYF.

In this sample, this clone turned up a few times. The V and J genes are TRBV19 and TRBJ2-2; TRBD1 is a possible D gene (5 bases). Germline assignment: CDR1 LNHDA and CDR2 SQIVND (reference sequence). Trimming left V 1 base short and J 0 bases short, with 9 bases between. The CDR3 runs to 16 residues. In DNA form, the CDR3 reads TGTGCCAGTAGTATAGTTCAGGGTGCGAACACCGGGGAGCTGTTTTTT. This translates into CASSIVQGANTGELFF.

The J gene is TRBJ2-3, the V gene TRBV5-1; D is ambiguous. Germline lookup yields CDR1 SGHRS and CDR2 YFSETQ. Trimming pared 3 bases from V and 11 bases from J, leaving 16 bases between. The CDR3 sequence is 13 residues long. The CDR3 loop is CASSSEDGQKQYF. DNA for the CDR3: TGCGCCAGCAGCTCCGAGGACGGGCAAAAGCAGTATTTT.

CDR3 nucleotides: TGTGCCAGCAGCGCGGGACCTAGTCAGCCCCAGCATTTT. This codes for CASSAGPSQPQHF. This chain joins TRBV5-4 and TRBJ1-5; TRBD1 might be the D (5 bases). V was pared by 4 bases and J by 6 bases, with 11 bases between. This CDR3 spans 13 amino acids. Germline V gene sequence: CDR1 SGHNT, CDR2 YYREEE (reference sequence). Based on the CDR3 plus reference TRBV5-4 and TRBJ1-5, the full variable domain is ETGVTQSPTHLIKTRGQQVTLRCSSQSGHNTVSWYQQALGQGPQFIFQYYREEENGRGNFPPRFSGLQFPNYSSELNVNALELDDSALYLCASSAGPSQPQHFGDGTRLSIL.

The chain couples TRBV30 to TRBJ2-3; 14 bases fit TRBD2. The CDR3 is made up of 15 amino acids. Germline V gene sequence: CDR1 GTSNPN, CDR2 SVGIG (reference sequence). V lost 3 bases to trimming and J lost 5 bases; unmatched junction nucleotides: 4. The CDR3 DNA reads TGTGCCTGGAGGACAGGACTAGCGGGAGGAGATACGCAGTATTTT. It specifies CAWRTGLAGGDTQYF.

V is TRBV4-3 and J is TRBJ2-7, with 7 bases that match TRBD2. From germline, CDR1 is LGHNA and CDR2 YSLEER. Unmatched junction bases numbered 12, after V lost 0 bases and J lost 7 bases. The CDR3 length is 16 residues. CDR3 bases: TGCGCCAGCAGCCAAGATGCTAGCGGCCCTACTGTGGAGCAGTACTTC. Translation gives CASSQDASGPTVEQYF.

DNA of the CDR3: TGCGCCAGCAGCTGGGGACAGCTAAACTATGGCTACACCTTC. Translation: CASSWGQLNYGYTF. The chain uses TRBV5-1 and TRBJ1-2; 7 bases line up with TRBD1. V lost 3 bases to trimming and J lost 2 bases; unmatched junction nucleotides: 4. Looked up from germline, CDR1 is SGHRS and CDR2 is YFSETQ. The length of the CDR3 is 14 residues.

This chain joins TRBV7-9 and TRBJ2-7, with D tentatively TRBD1 (6 bases). In germline, CDR1 is SEHNR, CDR2 FQNEAQ (reference sequence). The germline V and J ends were trimmed by 3 bases and 5 bases, with 14 bases remaining between them. CDR3 length equals 14 residues. CDR3 nucleotides: TGTGCCAGCAGCTTTTCCTGGGGGCAGGACGAGCAGTACTTC. Translated: CASSFSWGQDEQYF.

This chain uses TRBV13 with TRBJ2-5; TRBD2 matches 8 bases. The germline CDR1 and CDR2 sequences are PRHDT and FYEKMQ (reference sequence). This CDR3 is built from 16 residues. Unmatched junction bases numbered 10, after V lost 5 bases and J lost 2 bases. CDR3 residues: CASSAGTSFGQETQYF. CDR3 coding DNA: TGTGCCAGCAGCGCTGGGACTAGTTTTGGTCAAGAGACCCAGTACTTC.

The chain recombines TRBV2 with TRBJ1-5; 7 nucleotides align to TRBD1. With V trimmed by 3 bases and J by 6 bases, 8 bases remained unmatched. Germline CDR1 SNHLY, CDR2 FYNNEI. This CDR3 contains 15 residues. The CDR3 is CASSDYTGAGQPQHF. The CDR3 DNA sequence: TGTGCCAGCAGTGATTATACAGGGGCCGGTCAGCCCCAGCATTTT.

The chain combines TRBV6-1 with TRBJ2-1, with D uncertain. The CDR3 is made up of 16 amino acids. Germline-derived CDR1 and CDR2 are MNHNS and SASEGT. Trimming shortened V by 2 bases and J by 0 bases, and 11 bases separated the two germline ends. The CDR3 region is CASSELLSSSYNEQFF. CDR3 in DNA: TGTGCCAGCAGTGAATTGCTATCCAGCTCCTACAATGAGCAGTTCTTC.

This clone was seen once. The rearrangement links TRBV6-1 to TRBJ2-1, with TRBD1 matching over 11 bases. CDR1 MNHNS and CDR2 SASEGT come from the germline V gene. The J segment lost 7 bases and the V segment lost 4 bases, leaving 9 bases of the junction unmatched. CDR3 length equals 16 residues. CDR3 amino acids: CASSVMDRGQWNEQFF. CDR3 DNA: TGTGCCAGCAGTGTTATGGACAGGGGGCAGTGGAATGAGCAGTTCTTC.

The rearrangement uses TRBV2 and TRBJ1-3; tentative D call: TRBD1 (6 bases). The CDR3 extends over 18 amino acids. V dropped 6 bases and J dropped 0 bases, with 21 bases sitting between them. The germline V gene has CDR1 SNHLY and CDR2 FYNNEI. CDR3 nucleotide sequence: TGTGCCAGCAGAAGACTTTTCAGACAGGCAGACTCTGGAAACACCATATATTTT. Protein: CASRRLFRQADSGNTIYF.

The chain employs TRBV28 and TRBJ2-7, with 7 bases identical to TRBD1. Germline CDR1 is MDHEN and CDR2 is SYDVKM. The V and J ends lost 4 bases and 3 bases, in that order; junction bases with no gene match: 6. This CDR3 is built from 14 residues. CDR3 DNA: TGTGCCAGCAGTTCTCGGACAGGAGGCTACGAGCAGTACTTC. Translation: CASSSRTGGYEQYF.

In this sample, this clone turned up a few times. The chain carries TRBV11-1 and TRBJ2-2, with D unresolved. The V end was cut by 0 bases, the J end by 6 bases, with 17 bases between. The CDR3 covers 17 residues. Germline V gene lookup returns CDR1 SGHAT and CDR2 FQDESV (reference sequence). The CDR3 DNA is TGTGCCAGCAGCTTAGCCTTTGGAGATTCATCGCCCGGGGAGCTGTTTTTT. Protein sequence: CASSLAFGDSSPGELFF.

This clone was observed a single time. This chain links TRBV30 with TRBJ1-5, with 11 bases lining up with TRBD1. CDR1 and CDR2 from the germline V gene are GTSNPN and SVGIG (reference sequence). Germline trimming cut 5 bases from V and 6 bases from J; bases unmatched to any gene: 0. The CDR3 spans 12 residues. DNA for the CDR3: TGTGCCTGGGGGACAGGGGGTCAGCCCCAGCATTTT. Its translation is CAWGTGGQPQHF.

This chain links TRBV23-1 with TRBJ2-7; tentatively, D is TRBD1 (5 bases). TRBV23-1 is reported as an ORF; its role is uncertain. The CDR3 is 13 amino acids. V was cut by 5 bases and J by 5 bases, with 13 bases left in between. CDR3 protein: CASSRGSGHEQYF. CDR3 DNA: TGCGCCAGCAGTAGGGGTTCCGGGCACGAGCAGTACTTC.

This chain uses TRBV14 with TRBJ2-6; 11 bases fit TRBD2. V was pared by 1 base and J by 12 bases, with 5 bases of the junction left unmatched. The CDR3 is 15 amino acids. Germline loops: CDR1 SGHDN, CDR2 FVKESK. Written as DNA, the CDR3 is TGTGCCAGCAGCCAAGGACTAGCGGGATCTTCCGTCCTGACTTTC. It codes for CASSQGLAGSSVLTF.

In its sample, this clone was seen once. V and J are TRBV6-5 and TRBJ2-7, with 7 nucleotides matching TRBD1. Germline loops: CDR1 MNHEY, CDR2 SVGAGI. V trimming: 3 bases; J trimming: 3 bases; junction bases outside the gene matches: 11. The CDR3 spans 16 residues. The CDR3 nucleotides are TGTGCCAGCAGTTATGCCTACAGGGGAGATATCTACGAGCAGTACTTC. Encoded protein: CASSYAYRGDIYEQYF.